The clone carrying this T cell receptor beta chain occurred many times. Its specificity is not known. The record originates from a study of T cells in Graves' hyperthyroidism and ophthalmopathy. Study-level points and caveats: Most thyroid clonotypes expanded above 0.001 appeared in blood too.

RNA transcripts yielded amplified TCR beta CDR3 regions. TCR CDR3 regions were first amplified by RT-PCR with HTBI primers. TCRdb reanalysed the multiplex PCR reads using MiXCR and keeps one entry per CDR3 protein. The data contain some 460,000 distinct CDR3 sequences, more than 15% of them singletons. With 6 bases clipped from V and 4 bases from J, the junction kept 4 bases outside the gene matches. CDR3 length equals 13 residues. Patients having uncontrolled infection, another autoimmune disease, pregnancy or lactation were not included. The source material was blood. This receptor was identified in a woman aged 18 to 35 with Graves' hyperthyroidism. V and J are TRBV12-3 or TRBV12-4 and TRBJ1-2, with 8 bases that match TRBD1. The CDR3 here is CASSWDRFYGYTF. Written as DNA, the CDR3 is TGTGCCAGCAGCTGGGACAGGTTCTATGGCTACACCTTC.